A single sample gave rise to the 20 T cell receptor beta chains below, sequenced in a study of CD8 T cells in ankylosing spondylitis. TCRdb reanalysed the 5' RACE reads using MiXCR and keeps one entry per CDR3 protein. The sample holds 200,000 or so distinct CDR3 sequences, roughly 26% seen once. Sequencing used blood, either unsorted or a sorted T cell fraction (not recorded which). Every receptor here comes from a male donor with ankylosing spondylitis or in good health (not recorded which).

CDR3 bases: TGTGCCAGCAGCTACGAAAATTCACCCCTCCACTTT. It translates to CASSYENSPLHF. This chain links TRBV13 with TRBJ1-6; no clear D. Germline CDR1 reads PRHDT; CDR2 reads FYEKMQ (reference sequence). This CDR3 region has 12 residues. V was cut by 4 bases and J by 7 bases, with 5 bases left in between. The variable domain in full, completed from reference TRBV13 and TRBJ1-6, reads AAGVIQSPRHLIKEKRETATLKCYPIPRHDTVYWYQQGPGQDPQFLISFYEKMQSDKGSIPDRFSAQQFSDYHSELNMSSLELGDSALYFCASSYENSPLHFGNGTRLTVT.

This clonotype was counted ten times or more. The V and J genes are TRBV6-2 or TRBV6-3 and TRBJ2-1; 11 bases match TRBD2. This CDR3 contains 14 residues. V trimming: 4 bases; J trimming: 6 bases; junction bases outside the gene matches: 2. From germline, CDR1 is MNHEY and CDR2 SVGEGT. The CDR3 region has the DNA TGTGCCAGCAGTTGGGGACTAGCGGCCAATGAGCAGTTCTTC. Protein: CASSWGLAANEQFF.

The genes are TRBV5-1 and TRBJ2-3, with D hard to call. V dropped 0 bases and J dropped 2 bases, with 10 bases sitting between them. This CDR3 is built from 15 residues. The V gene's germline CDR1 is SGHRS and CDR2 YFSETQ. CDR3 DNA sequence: TGCGCCAGCAGCTTGGAGAGCTATACCACAGATACGCAGTATTTT. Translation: CASSLESYTTDTQYF. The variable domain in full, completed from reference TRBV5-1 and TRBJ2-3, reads KAGVTQTPRYLIKTRGQQVTLSCSPISGHRSVSWYQQTPGQGLQFLFEYFSETQRNKGNFPGRFSGRQFSNSRSEMNVSTLELGDSALYLCASSLESYTTDTQYFGPGTRLTVL.

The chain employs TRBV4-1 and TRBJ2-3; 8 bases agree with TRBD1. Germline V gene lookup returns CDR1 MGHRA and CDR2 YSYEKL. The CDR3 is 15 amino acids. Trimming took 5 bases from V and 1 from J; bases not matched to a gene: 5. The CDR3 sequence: CASSAPGQGTDTQYF. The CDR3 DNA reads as TGCGCCAGCAGCGCACCGGGACAGGGCACAGATACGCAGTATTTT.

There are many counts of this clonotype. The CDR3 region has the DNA TGCAGCGTTGGGGCCGGGGTGGACAGCTATGGCTACACCTTC. Residues: CSVGAGVDSYGYTF. The V call is TRBV29-1, the J call TRBJ1-2, with D maybe TRBD1 (6 bases). This CDR3 region has 14 residues. Trimming stripped 4 bases from V and 4 bases from J, with 16 bases between. Germline-derived CDR1 and CDR2 are SQVTM and ANQGSEA.

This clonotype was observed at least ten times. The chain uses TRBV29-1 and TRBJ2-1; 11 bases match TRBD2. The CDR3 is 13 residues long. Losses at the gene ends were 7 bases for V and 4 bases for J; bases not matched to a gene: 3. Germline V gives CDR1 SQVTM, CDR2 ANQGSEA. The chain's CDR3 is CSGGTSGYNEQFF. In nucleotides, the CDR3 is TGCAGCGGAGGGACTAGCGGATACAATGAGCAGTTCTTC.

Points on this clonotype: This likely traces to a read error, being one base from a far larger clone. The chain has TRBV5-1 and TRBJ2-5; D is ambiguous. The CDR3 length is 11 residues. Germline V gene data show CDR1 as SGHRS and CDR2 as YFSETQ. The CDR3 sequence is CASRLQENQYF. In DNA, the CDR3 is TGCGCCAGCAGACTTCAAGAGAACCAGTACTTC.

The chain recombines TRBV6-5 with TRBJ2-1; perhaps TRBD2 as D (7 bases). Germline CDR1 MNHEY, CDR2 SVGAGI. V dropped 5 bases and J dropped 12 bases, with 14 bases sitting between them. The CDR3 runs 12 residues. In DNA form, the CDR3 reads TGTGCCAGCAGTCACAGGGAGGGAGGGCAGTTCTTC. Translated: CASSHREGGQFF.

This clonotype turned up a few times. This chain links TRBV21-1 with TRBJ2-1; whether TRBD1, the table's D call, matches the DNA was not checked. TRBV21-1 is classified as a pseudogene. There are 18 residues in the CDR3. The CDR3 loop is CASSSRKVSGDPYNEQFF. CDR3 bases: TGTGCCAGCAGCTCCCGGAAGGTCAGCGGCGACCCCTACAATGAGCAGTTCTTC.

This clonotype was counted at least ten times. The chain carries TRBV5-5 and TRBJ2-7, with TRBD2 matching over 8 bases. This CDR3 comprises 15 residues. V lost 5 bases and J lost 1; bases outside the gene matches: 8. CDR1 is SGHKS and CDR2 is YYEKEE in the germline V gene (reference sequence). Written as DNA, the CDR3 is TGTGCCAGCAGTTCCAGCGGGAGAACATCCTACGAGCAGTACTTC. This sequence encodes CASSSSGRTSYEQYF.

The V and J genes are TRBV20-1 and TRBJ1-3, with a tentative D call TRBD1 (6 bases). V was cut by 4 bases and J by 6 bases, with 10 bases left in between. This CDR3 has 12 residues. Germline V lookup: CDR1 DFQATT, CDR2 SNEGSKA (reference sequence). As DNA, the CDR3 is TGCAGTGCTACCGGGGGCGCAAACACCATATATTTT. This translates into CSATGGANTIYF.

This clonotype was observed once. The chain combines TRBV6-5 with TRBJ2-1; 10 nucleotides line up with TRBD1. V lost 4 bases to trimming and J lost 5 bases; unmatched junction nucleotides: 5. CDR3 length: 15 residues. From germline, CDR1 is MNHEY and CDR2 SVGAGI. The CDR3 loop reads CASSSTGGLNNEQFF. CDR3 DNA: TGTGCCAGCAGTTCGACAGGGGGCCTGAACAATGAGCAGTTCTTC.

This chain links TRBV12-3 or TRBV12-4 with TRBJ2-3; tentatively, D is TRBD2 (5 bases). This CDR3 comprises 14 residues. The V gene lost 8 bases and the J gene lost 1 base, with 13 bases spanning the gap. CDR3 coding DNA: TGTGCCAGCTGTAGGACTGAAGGCACAGATACGCAGTATTTT. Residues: CASCRTEGTDTQYF.

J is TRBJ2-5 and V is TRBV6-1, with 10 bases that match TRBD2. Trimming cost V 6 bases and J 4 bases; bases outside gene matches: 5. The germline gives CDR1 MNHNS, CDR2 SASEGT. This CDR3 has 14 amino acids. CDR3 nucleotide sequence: TGTGCCAGCAGGGGGCTAGCGGGAGTAGAGACCCAGTACTTC. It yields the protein CASRGLAGVETQYF.

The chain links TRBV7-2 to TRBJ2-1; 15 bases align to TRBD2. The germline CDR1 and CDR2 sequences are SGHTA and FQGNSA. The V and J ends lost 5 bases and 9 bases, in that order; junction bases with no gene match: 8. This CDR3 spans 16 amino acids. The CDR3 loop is CASSRLPGLAGGEQFF. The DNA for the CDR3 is TGTGCCAGCAGCCGTCTCCCGGGACTAGCGGGGGGTGAGCAGTTCTTC.

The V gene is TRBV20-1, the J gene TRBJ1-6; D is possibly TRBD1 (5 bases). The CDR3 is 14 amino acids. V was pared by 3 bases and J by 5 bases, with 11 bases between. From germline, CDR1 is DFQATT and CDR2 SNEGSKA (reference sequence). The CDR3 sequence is CSASPDSNNSPLHF. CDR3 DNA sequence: TGCAGTGCTAGCCCCGACAGTAATAATTCACCCCTCCACTTT.

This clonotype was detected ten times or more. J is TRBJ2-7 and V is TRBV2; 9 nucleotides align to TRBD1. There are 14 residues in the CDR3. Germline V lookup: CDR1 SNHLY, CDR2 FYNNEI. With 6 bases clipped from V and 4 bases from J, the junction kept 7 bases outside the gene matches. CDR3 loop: CASRATGGRYEQYF. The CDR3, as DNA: TGTGCCAGCAGGGCCACAGGGGGCAGGTACGAGCAGTACTTC.

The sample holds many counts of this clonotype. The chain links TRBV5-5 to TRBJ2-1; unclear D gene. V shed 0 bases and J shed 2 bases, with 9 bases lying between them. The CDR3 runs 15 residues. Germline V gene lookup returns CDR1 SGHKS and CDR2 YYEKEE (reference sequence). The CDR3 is CASSLAWATYNEQFF. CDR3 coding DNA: TGTGCCAGCAGCTTGGCCTGGGCTACCTACAATGAGCAGTTCTTC.

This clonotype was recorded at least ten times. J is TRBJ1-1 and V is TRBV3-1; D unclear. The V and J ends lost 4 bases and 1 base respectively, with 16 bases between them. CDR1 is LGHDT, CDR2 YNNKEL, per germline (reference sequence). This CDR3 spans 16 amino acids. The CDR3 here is CASSRASGRKNTEAFF. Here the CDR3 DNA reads TGTGCCAGCAGCCGAGCTTCGGGCAGGAAGAACACTGAAGCTTTCTTT.

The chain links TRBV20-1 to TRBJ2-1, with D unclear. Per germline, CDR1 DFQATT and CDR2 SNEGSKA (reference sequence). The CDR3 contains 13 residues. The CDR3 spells CSAGPIENNEQFF. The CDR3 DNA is TGCAGCGCCGGACCCATCGAGAACAATGAGCAGTTCTTC.